The 9 T cell receptor beta chains below come from one sample, sequenced in a study of blood T cell repertoires in COVID-19 (dated by TCRdb to 2018 to 2020). Library prep was done by the immunoSEQ multiplex PCR assay. This immuneACCESS table, as held by TCRdb, lists in-frame sequences with V and J called but not all clones. Of the missing ones, under half trace to an unresolved V gene in checked studies; the others have no known cause. Counted in this sample were some 270,000 clones; 80% to 90% of them appeared once. The top ten constitute roughly 4.3% of the sample. The sample consisted of PBMCs or T cells enriched from blood (not recorded which). These receptors were taken from a woman aged 30 to 39 with acute COVID-19.

V is TRBV24-1 and J is TRBJ2-1; TRBD2 matches 8 bases. The CDR3 has 15 residues. From germline, CDR1 is KGHDR and CDR2 SFDVKD. With V trimmed by 4 bases and J by 8 bases, 9 bases remained unmatched. CDR3 loop: CATSDGGGPIDEQFF. The CDR3 nucleotides are TGTGCCACCAGTGACGGGGGGGGCCCTATAGATGAGCAGTTCTTC.

This chain joins TRBV25-1 and TRBJ1-5; D gene ambiguous. CDR1 and CDR2 from the germline V gene are MGHDK and SYGVNS. Trimming took 0 bases from V and 4 from J, leaving 7 bases between them. There are 14 residues in the CDR3. The CDR3 sequence: CASSEYNGNQPQHF. The CDR3 DNA follows: TGTGCCAGCAGTGAATATAACGGGAATCAGCCCCAGCATTTT.

The chain combines TRBV6-5 with TRBJ1-5; 7 positions match TRBD1. The germline gives CDR1 MNHEY, CDR2 SVGAGI. The CDR3 extends over 15 amino acids. V gave up 5 bases and J gave up 2 bases; unmatched junction bases: 6. CDR3 DNA: TGTGCCAGCAGTCCACAGGGGCCGGGCAATCAGCCCCAGCATTTT. Protein product: CASSPQGPGNQPQHF.

The V gene is TRBV10-2, the J gene TRBJ2-7; 7 bases fit TRBD1. Germline V gene lookup returns CDR1 WSHSY and CDR2 SAAADI. J was trimmed by 3 bases and V by 0 bases; bases with no gene match: 2. The CDR3 contains 14 residues. In DNA, the CDR3 is TGCGCCAGCAGTGAGTCGCCAGGGGGCTACGAGCAGTACTTC. Amino acid sequence: CASSESPGGYEQYF.

The rearrangement links TRBV18 to TRBJ1-2; possibly TRBD1 for D (5 bases). The CDR3 is 15 amino acids. The V and J ends lost 0 bases and 7 bases respectively, with 15 bases between them. Germline lookup yields CDR1 KGHSH and CDR2 LQKENI. The DNA for the CDR3 is TGTGCCAGCTCACCACCGACAGCTCAGTCGGGTGGCTACACCTTC. This encodes CASSPPTAQSGGYTF.

Only a few counts were recorded for this clone. V is TRBV12-3 or TRBV12-4 and J is TRBJ2-3, with unresolved D. V lost 3 bases and J 2 bases, leaving 6 bases between the germline ends. The CDR3 runs to 13 residues. CDR3 sequence (DNA): TGTGCCAGCAGTTTTGGGCTCACAGATACGCAGTATTTT. Its protein is CASSFGLTDTQYF.

The CDR3 region is CAGQALSNQPQHF. DNA of the CDR3: TGTGCCGGCCAGGCGCTTAGCAATCAGCCCCAGCATTTT. The V and J genes are TRBV7-3 and TRBJ1-5; no definite D call. Trimming left V 11 bases short and J 0 bases short, with 11 bases between. CDR1 is SGHTA, CDR2 FQGTGA, per germline. The CDR3 extends over 13 amino acids. Based on the CDR3 plus reference TRBV7-3 and TRBJ1-5, the full variable domain is GAGVSQTPSNKVTEKGKYVELRCDPISGHTALYWYRQSLGQGPEFLIYFQGTGAADDSGLPNDRFFAVRPEGSVSTLKIQRTERGDSAVYLCAGQALSNQPQHFGDGTRLSIL.

The CDR3 spells CASSLVALEQFF. CDR3 sequence (DNA): TGTGCCAGCAGCTTAGTCGCGCTAGAGCAGTTCTTC. The chain carries TRBV7-9 and TRBJ2-1, with D hard to call. The CDR3 extends over 12 amino acids. Germline CDR1 is SEHNR and CDR2 is FQNEAQ (reference sequence). Trimming removed 1 base at V and 10 bases at J, with 8 bases between.

The J gene is TRBJ1-5, the V gene TRBV12-3 or TRBV12-4; D remains ambiguous. CDR3 length: 13 residues. Trimming shortened V by 8 bases and J by 5 bases, and 13 bases separated the two germline ends. Here the CDR3 reads CASSLAVDQPQHF. For the CDR3, the DNA is TGTGCCAGCTCCCTCGCGGTAGATCAGCCCCAGCATTTT.